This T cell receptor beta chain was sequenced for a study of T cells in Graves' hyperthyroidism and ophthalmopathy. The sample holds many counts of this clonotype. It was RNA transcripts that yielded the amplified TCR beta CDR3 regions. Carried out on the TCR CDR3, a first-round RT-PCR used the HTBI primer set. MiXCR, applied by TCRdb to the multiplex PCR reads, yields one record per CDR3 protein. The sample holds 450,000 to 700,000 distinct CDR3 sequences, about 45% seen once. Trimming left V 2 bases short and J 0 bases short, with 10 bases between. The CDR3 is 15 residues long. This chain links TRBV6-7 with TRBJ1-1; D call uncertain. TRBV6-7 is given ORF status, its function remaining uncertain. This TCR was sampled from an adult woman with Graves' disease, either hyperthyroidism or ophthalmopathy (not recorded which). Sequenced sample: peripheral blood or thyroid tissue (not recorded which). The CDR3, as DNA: TGTGCCAGCAGTTACGCCCGGGTTGTGAACACTGAAGCTTTCTTT. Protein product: CASSYARVVNTEAFF.